This TCR beta chain was recorded in a study of Ad26.COV2.S vaccination and SARS-CoV-2 variants. Study background: A participant enrolled in the COV1001 Ad26.COV2.S trial arm provided the sample. Study-wide results and limits: There was reportedly substantial breadth in spike-specific CD8+ and CD4+ T cell responses after vaccination.

The treatment was: some 20 received Ad26.COV2.S at low or high dose, single or two shots; 5 received placebo; per-sample allocation not given. It was on day 63 after the first vaccine or placebo injection that samples were taken. An adult donor aged 18-55 years was enrolled in Boston. In the vaccine, an Ad26 vector expressed the SARS-CoV-2 spike of the Wuhan strain. Using immunoSEQ multiplex PCR, the repertoire was profiled, and TCRdb retains in-frame clones only, with some absent. Of fewer than 500,000 clones listed, roughly 87% were seen once; the top ten hold around 4.5%. With respect to this clone: Its target is not known.

CDR1 SGHTA and CDR2 FQGNSA come from the germline V gene. Trimming pared 3 bases from V and 7 bases from J, leaving 12 bases between. The CDR3 covers 13 residues. This receptor was obtained from a person between 18 and 65 years old who received the Ad26.COV2.S COVID-19 vaccine or a placebo. This sample comprised peripheral blood, obtained in a trial of Ad26.COV2.S vaccine versus placebo. The chain couples TRBV7-2 to TRBJ2-5; tentatively, D is TRBD1 (5 bases). The DNA of the CDR3 is TGTGCCAGCAGCTTTTTGGAGCAGGGGACCCAGTACTTC. Translation gives CASSFLEQGTQYF.